This T cell receptor (beta chain) originates from a study of shared clonotypes between healthy human individuals. Naive CD8 isolation took CD45RO-negative cells positively selected for CCR7 and excluded terminally differentiated effector memory CD45RA+ cells. Germline CDR1 is SGHDT and CDR2 is YYEEEE. This CDR3 is 14 amino acids long. V shed 0 bases and J 10 bases; nucleotides not matched to a gene: 9. With respect to this clone: The antigen is unknown.

Sequencing used immunoSEQ multiplex PCR; TCRdb keeps in-frame clones, though not all of them. The sample shows about 2.1 million clones, 80% to 95% of them seen only once. Study-wide results and caveats: Clonotypes shared by all four sorted-subset donors had higher generation probabilities than non-shared clonotypes. Only blood was sampled, and tissue TCR repertoires likely differ from blood ones. Though the depth was large, rarefaction showed that sorted-subset sequencing was incomplete.

V is TRBV5-6 and J is TRBJ1-1, with 7 bases identical to TRBD1. Sequencing used naive CD8+ T cells from PBMCs. This receptor was identified in a man in his late teens or twenties in good health. Some clones in this sample may be carry-over from other donors' samples. Here the CDR3 DNA reads TGTGCCAGCAGCTTGGGTAAAGTGAACAGGGGAGCTTTCTTT. Amino acid sequence: CASSLGKVNRGAFF.